The 20 T cell receptor beta chains presented below share a single source sample, sequenced in a study of blood T cell repertoires in COVID-19. Clones were read by immunoSEQ multiplex PCR, and TCRdb kept only the in-frame ones, dropping some. The profile shows around 94,000 clones, around 87% of them singletons. Sequenced sample: peripheral blood. The source of these receptors is a man in his fifties or sixties with active or convalescent COVID-19.

This clone occurred once. The J gene is TRBJ2-3, the V gene TRBV10-3; 8 bases fit TRBD2. Germline CDR1 ENHRY, CDR2 SYGVKD. This CDR3 is 15 amino acids long. With 7 bases clipped from V and 2 bases from J, the junction kept 8 bases outside the gene matches. CDR3 sequence reads: CAINLSGGATDTQYF. The CDR3 DNA reads TGTGCCATCAACCTGAGCGGGGGAGCCACAGATACGCAGTATTTT.

The chain couples TRBV28 to TRBJ1-2; tentatively, D is TRBD1 (5 bases). Germline V gene sequence: CDR1 MDHEN, CDR2 SYDVKM. Trimming stripped 5 bases from V and 6 bases from J, with 7 bases between. CDR3 length: 11 residues. The CDR3: CASSARDGYTF. The DNA of the CDR3 is TGTGCCAGCAGTGCCAGGGATGGCTACACCTTC.

This clone has just one count. The chain joins TRBV3-1 (or the pseudogene TRBV3-2) to TRBJ1-1, with 8 bases that match TRBD1. Germline-derived CDR1 and CDR2 are LGHDT and YNNKEL (reference sequence). CDR3 length equals 16 residues. V gave up 4 bases and J gave up 1 base; unmatched junction bases: 8. DNA for the CDR3: TGTGCCAGCAGCCGCGTCGGACAGGGCGGGAACACTGAAGCTTTCTTT. Its translation is CASSRVGQGGNTEAFF.

This chain connects TRBV10-3 to TRBJ2-7; TRBD1 is a possible D gene (5 bases). CDR3 length: 13 residues. The V end lost 6 bases, the J end lost 3 bases, and 12 bases lay between the germline ends. The germline V gene has CDR1 ENHRY and CDR2 SYGVKD. The CDR3 region has the DNA TGTGCCATCAGACAGACAGAGGTCTACGAGCAGTACTTC. Translation: CAIRQTEVYEQYF.

This rearrangement joins TRBV4-3 to TRBJ2-5, with a weak D call TRBD2 (6 bases). The CDR3 spans 15 residues. The V and J ends lost 2 bases and 5 bases respectively, with 15 bases between them. CDR1 and CDR2 from the germline V gene are LGHNA and YSLEER. The CDR3 DNA reads as TGCGCCAGCAGCCAACAATTAGGGGCGGGGGAGACCCAGTACTTC. This translates into CASSQQLGAGETQYF.

Comment on this clone: The same CDR3 is also encoded by other DNA sequences in this sample. V is TRBV9 and J is TRBJ1-1; 7 nucleotides align to TRBD1. V was clipped by 2 bases and J by 0 bases; unmatched bases: 1. CDR3 length: 14 amino acids. Germline loops: CDR1 SGDLS, CDR2 YYNGEE. The CDR3 is CASSVGQMNTEAFF. The CDR3 nucleotides read TGTGCCAGCAGCGTGGGACAGATGAACACTGAAGCTTTCTTT.

V and J are TRBV12-3 or TRBV12-4 and TRBJ1-6; D gene uncertain. Trimming stripped 5 bases from V and 7 bases from J, with 9 bases between. The CDR3 extends over 13 amino acids. The CDR3: CASSHGRNSPLHF. The CDR3 nucleotides are TGTGCCAGCAGTCACGGGAGAAATTCACCCCTCCACTTT.

CDR3 coding DNA: TGTGCCAGCAGTTACGTCGGTAACTATGGCTACACCTTC. It yields the protein CASSYVGNYGYTF. The chain employs TRBV6-5 and TRBJ1-2, with D hard to call. The germline V gene has CDR1 MNHEY and CDR2 SVGAGI. The V end was cut by 2 bases, the J end by 1 base, with 5 bases between. The CDR3 sequence is 13 residues long.

The V and J genes are TRBV29-1 and TRBJ1-4; no clear D. CDR1 and CDR2 from the germline V gene are SQVTM and ANQGSEA. The V end lost 7 bases, the J end lost 3 bases, and 15 bases lay between the germline ends. This CDR3 has 14 amino acids. CDR3 residues: CSASEAWANEKLFF. The CDR3 DNA is TGCAGCGCCTCTGAGGCTTGGGCTAATGAAAAACTGTTTTTT.

This chain's CDR3 is CASSKGTRDIQYF. The DNA of the CDR3 is TGTGCCAGCAGCAAGGGGACTAGGGACATTCAGTACTTC. This rearrangement joins TRBV3-1 (or the pseudogene TRBV3-2) to TRBJ2-4, with TRBD2 matching 8 bases. There are 13 residues in the CDR3. Trimming took 5 bases from V and 8 from J; bases not matched to a gene: 5. Germline CDR1 is LGHDT and CDR2 is YNNKEL (reference sequence).

This clone was counted between two and nine times. The J gene is TRBJ2-1, the V gene TRBV10-1, with D maybe TRBD1 (5 bases). V lost 5 bases and J 6 bases, leaving 11 bases between the germline ends. CDR1 is WNHNN, CDR2 SYGVQD, per germline (reference sequence). CDR3 length: 13 residues. The CDR3 loop reads CASSPGAGNEQFF. In DNA, the CDR3 is TGCGCCAGCAGTCCTGGGGCAGGCAATGAGCAGTTCTTC.

The V and J genes are TRBV9 and TRBJ2-3; possible D gene TRBD2, 5 bases. The ends were cut back, 6 bases at V and 4 bases at J, with 12 bases in the middle. Germline CDR1 and CDR2: SGDLS and YYNGEE. This CDR3 has 13 residues. The CDR3 is CASNPLASDTQYF. The CDR3 DNA sequence: TGTGCCAGCAACCCGTTAGCGTCAGATACGCAGTATTTT.

The chain has TRBV2 and TRBJ1-2; D ambiguous. With 8 bases removed from V and 4 bases from J, the gap between germline ends came to 17 bases. The CDR3 loop spans 14 amino acids. Germline V CDR1 and CDR2: SNHLY, FYNNEI. CDR3 in DNA: TGTGCCAGCGGCCGGGATCCCACAACCTATGGCTACACCTTC. Translated, it gives CASGRDPTTYGYTF.

About this clone: The junction departs from germline at one end; a sequencing error may be responsible. Other DNA sequences from this sample encode an identical CDR3 as well. The chain has TRBV10-3 and TRBJ1-2; D is uncertain. This CDR3 is 13 amino acids long. Germline V lookup: CDR1 ENHRY, CDR2 SYGVKD. The DNA for the CDR3 is TGTGCCATCAGCGAGTCTGGCTTCTATGGCTACACCTTC. Its protein is CAISESGFYGYTF.

The rearrangement joins TRBV7-2 to TRBJ2-5, with D possibly matching TRBD2 (6 bases). Trimming shortened V by 6 bases and J by 3 bases, and 11 bases separated the two germline ends. CDR3 length: 13 amino acids. Germline loops: CDR1 SGHTA, CDR2 FQGNSA. The CDR3 region has the DNA TGTGCCAGCAGTCGGGACTGGAAAGAGACCCAGTACTTC. Protein sequence: CASSRDWKETQYF.

V gene TRBV28 combines with J gene TRBJ1-6; 7 bases match TRBD1. After removal of 2 bases from V and 10 bases from J, the junction contained 8 bases not matched to a gene. The CDR3 has 15 residues. Germline V gene lookup returns CDR1 MDHEN and CDR2 SYDVKM. CDR3 sequence reads: CASSLKGAGGSPLHF. The CDR3 nucleotides are TGTGCCAGCAGTTTAAAGGGGGCCGGGGGATCACCCCTCCACTTT.

This clone has more than one count but fewer than ten. Other DNA sequences of this sample code for an identical CDR3. This rearrangement joins TRBV19 to TRBJ1-5; D may be TRBD1 (6 bases). The CDR3 spans 13 residues. Germline CDR1 is LNHDA and CDR2 is SQIVND (reference sequence). The V and J ends lost 4 bases and 7 bases respectively, with 11 bases between them. CDR3 coding DNA: TGTGCCAGTAGTACAGGGGTGGGACAGCCCCAGCATTTT. This encodes CASSTGVGQPQHF.

V gene TRBV4-1 combines with J gene TRBJ2-1; the D gene is possibly TRBD2 (6 bases). The CDR3 extends over 16 amino acids. Trimming took 0 bases from V and 4 from J, leaving 13 bases between them. The V gene's germline CDR1 is MGHRA and CDR2 YSYEKL. The DNA of the CDR3 is TGCGCCAGCAGCCAAGACTCGGCGGGGCCGTACAATGAGCAGTTCTTC. It is translated as CASSQDSAGPYNEQFF.

The J gene is TRBJ2-1, the V gene TRBV18; no definite D call. V lost 7 bases, J lost 0 bases, and 19 bases lay in between. This CDR3 has 17 amino acids. Germline V gene lookup returns CDR1 KGHSH and CDR2 LQKENI. The CDR3 protein is CASFRVSPPSSYNEQFF. As DNA, the CDR3 is TGTGCCAGCTTCCGTGTTAGCCCTCCGAGCTCCTACAATGAGCAGTTCTTC.

The chain recombines TRBV6-1 with TRBJ1-5; the D gene is possibly TRBD1 (5 bases). With 3 bases removed from V and 5 bases from J, the gap between germline ends came to 11 bases. Germline values: CDR1 MNHNS, CDR2 SASEGT. The CDR3 runs 14 residues. In nucleotides, the CDR3 is TGTGCCAGCAGTGAGGGTACAGGTTATCAGCCCCAGCATTTT. Its translation is CASSEGTGYQPQHF.